Presented here are 13 T cell receptor beta chains from one specimen sequenced in a study of blood T cell repertoires in COVID-19 (dated by TCRdb to between 2020 and 2021). Library generation was performed with the immunoSEQ multiplex PCR assay. In TCRdb, the immuneACCESS table is reduced to in-frame sequences with V and J assigned. These tables do not hold every clone; where another copy was compared, an unresolved V gene accounts for under half, and the others remain unexplained. The table for this sample lists roughly 60,000 clones; nearly 80% of them were counted only once. Together, the top ten hold 25% of the sample. Sequences were obtained from peripheral blood. The receptor set was obtained from a human donor in a cohort sampled during active COVID-19.

J is TRBJ2-5 and V is TRBV21-1; TRBD2 was called by the table and not checked on the DNA. TRBV21-1 is reported as a pseudogene. The CDR3 sequence is 20 residues long. The CDR3 loop reads CASSPGDASHPILPHETQYF. CDR3 DNA: TGTGCCAGCAGCCCCGGGGATGCGTCACATCCAATTCTCCCCCACGAGACCCAGTACTTC.

The rearrangement uses TRBV7-2 and TRBJ1-2; weak D call: TRBD1 (5 bases). V was trimmed by 3 bases and J by 2 bases, leaving 16 bases between them. This CDR3 comprises 16 residues. Germline-derived CDR1 and CDR2 are SGHTA and FQGNSA. This chain's CDR3 is CASSLWGGSLNYGYTF. Here the CDR3 DNA reads TGTGCCAGCAGCTTGTGGGGGGGGAGCCTGAACTATGGCTACACCTTC.

The J gene is TRBJ2-1, the V gene TRBV11-2, with D perhaps matching TRBD1 (6 bases). V was pared by 5 bases and J by 2 bases, with 19 bases between. The CDR3 runs to 17 residues. Germline V gene sequence: CDR1 SGHAT, CDR2 FQNNGV. The CDR3 loop is CASSRTVGARTYNEQFF. For the CDR3, the DNA is TGTGCCAGCAGCAGAACGGTGGGGGCAAGGACCTACAATGAGCAGTTCTTC.

The rearrangement links TRBV5-1 to TRBJ1-5; D perhaps matches TRBD1 (5 bases). CDR3 length: 19 residues. The germline CDR1 and CDR2 sequences are SGHRS and YFSETQ. Trimming shortened V by 1 base and J by 0 bases, and 20 bases separated the two germline ends. This CDR3 reads CASSLHPPTVRYSNQPQHF. CDR3 in DNA: TGCGCCAGCAGCTTGCATCCCCCGACAGTTCGTTATAGCAATCAGCCCCAGCATTTT.

This sequence joins TRBV5-4 and TRBJ2-6; a weak D match, TRBD2 (7 bases). With 3 bases removed from V and 0 bases from J, the gap between germline ends came to 13 bases. CDR1 and CDR2 from the germline V gene are SGHNT and YYREEE (reference sequence). The CDR3 sequence is 17 residues long. As DNA, the CDR3 is TGTGCCAGCAGCTGGGGGGGGCGGCCCTCTGGGGCCAACGTCCTGACTTTC. Translated: CASSWGGRPSGANVLTF.

The chain uses TRBV19 and TRBJ1-2, with TRBD1 identical over 7 bases. This CDR3 has 15 residues. CDR1 is LNHDA and CDR2 is SQIVND in the germline V gene (reference sequence). V shed 7 bases, J shed 4 bases, and the junction held 12 bases outside the gene matches. This CDR3 reads CASNLDRSAAYGYTF. CDR3 sequence (DNA): TGTGCCAGTAACCTGGACAGGAGCGCGGCCTATGGCTACACCTTC.

The rearrangement links TRBV7-8 to TRBJ1-2; 7 positions match TRBD1. The V segment lost 5 bases and the J segment 0 bases; nucleotides outside the gene matches: 6. CDR3 length equals 15 residues. Germline lookup yields CDR1 SGHVS and CDR2 FQNEAQ. In DNA form, the CDR3 reads TGTGCCAGCAGCGTACGGACAGGCGCTAACTATGGCTACACCTTC. Amino acid sequence: CASSVRTGANYGYTF.

CDR3 nucleotides: TGTGCCAGCAGTAGCGGTAGCACAGATACGCAGTATTTT. It is translated as CASSSGSTDTQYF. This chain joins TRBV2 and TRBJ2-3; the D gene is possibly TRBD2 (5 bases). This CDR3 comprises 13 residues. Trimming took off 5 bases at V and 0 bases at J, with 6 bases between the two ends. Germline CDR1 reads SNHLY; CDR2 reads FYNNEI.

This rearrangement joins TRBV6-5 to TRBJ2-3, with TRBD2 matching over 9 bases. J was trimmed by 1 base and V by 0 bases; bases with no gene match: 2. Germline V gene data show CDR1 as MNHEY and CDR2 as SVGAGI. The CDR3 spans 16 residues. This chain's CDR3 is CASSYSTSGRTDTQYF. The CDR3 DNA reads TGTGCCAGCAGTTACTCGACTAGCGGCCGCACAGATACGCAGTATTTT.

This clone was seen a handful of times. The chain employs TRBV7-6 and TRBJ2-7; 12 bases map to TRBD2. The V gene end was trimmed by 1 base and the J gene end by 3 bases; junction bases not matched to a gene: 1. The CDR3 is 15 amino acids. Looked up from germline, CDR1 is SGHVS and CDR2 is FNYEAQ. The CDR3 is CASSLGTSGIYEQYF. The CDR3 region has the DNA TGTGCCAGCAGCTTAGGGACTAGCGGGATCTACGAGCAGTACTTC.

This rearrangement joins TRBV3-1 (or the pseudogene TRBV3-2) to TRBJ1-1, with 7 positions matching TRBD1. Germline V gene data show CDR1 as LGHDT and CDR2 as YNNKEL (reference sequence). Trimming at V came to 5 bases and at J to 8 bases, leaving 11 bases not matched to a gene. The CDR3 loop spans 14 amino acids. Written as DNA, the CDR3 is TGTGCCAGCAGCGAAGGACAGGTCGTAGGAGAAGCTTTCTTT. This encodes CASSEGQVVGEAFF.

The chain joins TRBV9 to TRBJ1-1, with 8 bases aligning to TRBD1. With 2 bases clipped from V and 0 bases from J, the junction kept 0 bases outside the gene matches. Germline V gives CDR1 SGDLS, CDR2 YYNGEE. The CDR3 has 14 residues. This chain's CDR3 is CASSVTGVNTEAFF. CDR3 sequence (DNA): TGTGCCAGCAGCGTGACAGGGGTGAACACTGAAGCTTTCTTT.

This clone was detected only a few times. The V gene is TRBV6-5, the J gene TRBJ2-2, with D unclear. V lost 4 bases, J lost 4 bases, and 13 bases lay in between. Germline values: CDR1 MNHEY, CDR2 SVGAGI. The CDR3 runs 15 residues. CDR3 sequence reads: CASSSAGWSTGELFF. CDR3 sequence (DNA): TGTGCCAGCAGTTCCGCCGGGTGGAGCACCGGGGAGCTGTTTTTT.